The next 24 T cell receptor beta chains were all read from a single sample in a study of a mutant IDH1 vaccine in newly diagnosed glioma (dated by TCRdb to the early 2020s). Receptor amplification or capture employed the immunoSEQ multiplex PCR assay. TCRdb's version of the immuneACCESS table is confined to in-frame rearrangements and falls short of the full clone set. An unresolved V gene accounts for under half of the shortfall where checked; the remainder is of unknown origin. Within this sample are about 24,000 clones, with approximately 79% of them counted one time only. About 8.2% of the sample is in the top ten clones. The time point label, read with the paper, signifies: week 11, during vaccination. Each vaccine dose, consisting of 300 ug of a 20-mer mutant IDH1 peptide in Montanide, was administered subcutaneously with topical imiquimod. For these TCRs, the target antigens are not known.

The specimen comprised PBMCs, sampled from a glioma patient whose treatment included an IDH1 peptide vaccine. These receptors were obtained from a man in his forties or fifties with glioma.

The chain has TRBV7-2 and TRBJ2-6, with 9 bases aligning to TRBD2. Trimming at V came to 9 bases and at J to 4 bases, leaving 13 bases not matched to a gene. The V gene's germline CDR1 is SGHTA and CDR2 FQGNSA. CDR3 length equals 17 residues. Written as DNA, the CDR3 is TGTGCCAGTTTTTGGCGGGAGGGCATCATGGGGGCCAACGTCCTGACTTTC. It codes for CASFWREGIMGANVLTF.

This clone was seen a few times. The V gene is TRBV7-6, the J gene TRBJ2-3; 9 bases fit TRBD2. This CDR3 is built from 16 residues. The germline V gene encodes CDR1 SGHVS and CDR2 FNYEAQ. J was trimmed by 4 bases and V by 4 bases; bases with no gene match: 9. The CDR3 spells CASSSGLAPGSDTQYF. CDR3 nucleotide sequence: TGTGCCAGCAGCTCCGGACTAGCGCCTGGTTCAGATACGCAGTATTTT.

This rearrangement joins TRBV7-9 to TRBJ2-5, with a weak D call TRBD1 (6 bases). Germline-derived CDR1 and CDR2 are SEHNR and FQNEAQ (reference sequence). The V end lost 5 bases, the J end lost 7 bases, and 29 bases lay between the germline ends. This CDR3 region has 18 residues. This CDR3 reads CASSLPRDTAEDRGTQYF. CDR3 DNA sequence: TGTGCCAGCAGCCTCCCCCGGGACACAGCTGAAGACCGGGGGACCCAGTACTTC.

The chain recombines TRBV7-9 with TRBJ1-6; no reliable D call. The germline V gene encodes CDR1 SEHNR and CDR2 FQNEAQ (reference sequence). The CDR3 length is 14 residues. The V gene lost 2 bases and the J gene lost 10 bases, with 12 bases spanning the gap. CDR3 sequence reads: CASSLSLGSSPLHF. Here the CDR3 DNA reads TGTGCCAGCAGCTTATCCCTAGGTTCGTCACCCCTCCACTTT.

J is TRBJ1-2 and V is TRBV6-5; D is unresolved. Germline CDR1 reads MNHEY; CDR2 reads SVGAGI. V lost 5 bases and J 9 bases, leaving 10 bases between the germline ends. This CDR3 has 11 amino acids. The CDR3 is CASSQGGSYTF. CDR3 bases: TGTGCCAGCAGTCAAGGCGGGAGCTACACCTTC.

This clone was recorded only once. This rearrangement joins TRBV29-1 to TRBJ1-2; 7 bases are a match to TRBD1. Per the germline V gene, CDR1 is SQVTM and CDR2 is ANQGSEA. J lost 5 bases, V lost 0 bases, and 9 bases had no gene match. This CDR3 has 15 residues. The CDR3 loop is CSVEERDRSLYGYTF. CDR3 coding DNA: TGCAGCGTTGAAGAGCGGGACAGATCCCTTTATGGCTACACCTTC.

As regards this clone: This sample also contains other DNA sequences that code for the same CDR3. V and J are TRBV15 and TRBJ1-4, with 10 bases matching TRBD1. J lost 5 bases, V lost 5 bases, and 2 bases had no gene match. The CDR3 sequence is 14 residues long. Germline CDR1 is LNHNV and CDR2 is YYDKDF (reference sequence). The DNA of the CDR3 is TGTGCCACCAGCCGGGGACAGGGGAATGAAAAACTGTTTTTT. Its translation is CATSRGQGNEKLFF.

The genes are TRBV7-4 and TRBJ1-6; D not certain. The CDR3 spans 15 residues. From germline, CDR1 is SGHVT and CDR2 SQSDAQ. V dropped 2 bases and J dropped 5 bases, with 10 bases sitting between them. CDR3 nucleotide sequence: TGTGCCAGCAGCTTAAAGGGTAGGGATAATTCACCCCTCCACTTT. It is translated as CASSLKGRDNSPLHF.

Points on this clone: An end of the junction differs from the germline gene, which may be a read error. The chain is built from TRBV5-1 and TRBJ2-5; maybe TRBD2 (5 bases). CDR3 size: 16 residues. Germline lookup yields CDR1 SGHRS and CDR2 YFSETQ. The CDR3 DNA reads as TGCGCCAGCGGCTTGGATAGGGCGGGCCCCGAAGAGACCCAGTACTTC. This codes for CASGLDRAGPEETQYF.

The chain couples TRBV4-2 to TRBJ1-5, with D possibly matching TRBD1 (6 bases). The V and J ends lost 1 base and 11 bases respectively, with 18 bases between them. The CDR3 is 15 residues long. The germline V gene has CDR1 LGHNA and CDR2 YNFKEQ. The CDR3 here is CASSQGQGFRGAQHF. Written as DNA, the CDR3 is TGTGCCAGCAGCCAAGGTCAGGGGTTCCGCGGGGCCCAGCATTTT.

Only one count was recorded for this clone. The CDR3 nucleotides are TGTGCCTGGAGCGACAATCTTGAAAAACTGTTTTTT. It specifies CAWSDNLEKLFF. This rearrangement joins TRBV30 to TRBJ1-4; D is uncertain. The length of the CDR3 is 12 residues. In germline, CDR1 is GTSNPN, CDR2 SVGIG (reference sequence). V gave up 3 bases and J gave up 7 bases, with 9 bases separating them.

The rearrangement links TRBV2 to TRBJ1-1; 8 bases are shared with TRBD1. The CDR3 has 14 residues. CDR1 is SNHLY, CDR2 FYNNEI, per germline. V gave up 7 bases and J gave up 4 bases; unmatched junction bases: 8. The CDR3 DNA sequence: TGTGCCAGCAAAGAGGAGGGGACAGGCACTGAAGCTTTCTTT. Its translation is CASKEEGTGTEAFF.

CDR3 amino acids: CASSSQRIYNEQFF. The CDR3 nucleotides are TGTGCCAGCAGCTCCCAACGGATCTACAATGAGCAGTTCTTC. The J gene is TRBJ2-1, the V gene TRBV11-2; no clear D gene. This CDR3 has 14 amino acids. Looked up from germline, CDR1 is SGHAT and CDR2 is FQNNGV. V was clipped by 4 bases and J by 3 bases, with 10 bases between them.

On this clone: One end of the junction fails to match germline, which may point to a read error. This rearrangement joins TRBV5-1 to TRBJ2-5; D is perhaps TRBD1 (5 bases). The CDR3 loop spans 14 amino acids. From germline, CDR1 is SGHRS and CDR2 YFSETQ. Here the CDR3 reads CASSLGQPREAQYF. The CDR3 nucleotides read TGCGCCAGCAGCTTGGGACAGCCAAGAGAGGCCCAGTACTTC.

The V gene is TRBV11-2, the J gene TRBJ1-2; no clear D gene. The germline CDR1 and CDR2 sequences are SGHAT and FQNNGV. Trimming pared 0 bases from V and 4 bases from J, leaving 9 bases between. The CDR3 runs 14 residues. CDR3 protein: CASSLDLSAYGYTF. The CDR3 DNA reads as TGTGCCAGCAGCTTAGATCTTTCCGCCTATGGCTACACCTTC.

The rearrangement uses TRBV21-1 and TRBJ2-7; the table's D gene call, TRBD2, was not cross checked with the DNA. TRBV21-1 is given as a pseudogene. This CDR3 contains 15 residues. CDR3 residues: CASREAWGSSYEQYV. The CDR3 region has the DNA TGTGCCAGCAGGGAGGCGTGGGGTAGCTCCTACGAGCAGTACGTC.

This clone was counted only a few times. CDR3 residues: CAWTHQRGTEAFF. Written as DNA, the CDR3 is TGTGCCTGGACACACCAGAGGGGCACTGAAGCTTTCTTT. J is TRBJ1-1 and V is TRBV30, with D perhaps TRBD1 (5 bases). The CDR3 is 13 residues long. Trimming took off 4 bases at V and 4 bases at J, with 13 bases between the two ends. Per the germline V gene, CDR1 is GTSNPN and CDR2 is SVGIG (reference sequence).

V usage is TRBV29-1 and J usage is TRBJ2-1, with 8 bases fitting TRBD2. The CDR3 is 13 amino acids. After removal of 6 bases from V and 9 bases from J, the junction contained 10 bases not matched to a gene. Per germline, CDR1 SQVTM and CDR2 ANQGSEA. In DNA form, the CDR3 reads TGCAGCGTCTCCGGGACTAGATCCAGTGAGCAGTTCTTC. Residues: CSVSGTRSSEQFF.

V and J are TRBV7-2 and TRBJ2-2; the D is unclear. Germline V lookup: CDR1 SGHTA, CDR2 FQGNSA. This CDR3 is 14 amino acids long. Between the trimmed V and J ends, which lost 7 bases and 0 bases, there was a span of 9 bases. The CDR3 spells CASKAGSNTGELFF. As DNA, the CDR3 is TGTGCCAGCAAGGCAGGATCGAACACCGGGGAGCTGTTTTTT.

The CDR3 coding sequence is TGTGCCAGCACCGCAGGGGGCGCGGGCACCGGGGAGCTGTTTTTT. Translation gives CASTAGGAGTGELFF. The chain is built from TRBV6-1 and TRBJ2-2, with TRBD1 identical over 8 bases. There are 15 residues in the CDR3. With V trimmed by 7 bases and J by 4 bases, 8 bases remained unmatched. The germline gives CDR1 MNHNS, CDR2 SASEGT.

V gene TRBV11-2 combines with J gene TRBJ2-3, with unresolved D. The CDR3 loop spans 13 amino acids. Looked up from germline, CDR1 is SGHAT and CDR2 is FQNNGV. V was pared by 5 bases and J by 0 bases, with 6 bases between. Here the CDR3 DNA reads TGTGCCAGCAGCGGCCCCAGCACAGATACGCAGTATTTT. It specifies CASSGPSTDTQYF.

The chain links TRBV2 to TRBJ2-4, with 8 bases aligning to TRBD2. The V and J ends lost 11 bases and 6 bases, in that order; junction bases with no gene match: 12. This CDR3 is built from 14 residues. Looked up from germline, CDR1 is SNHLY and CDR2 is FYNNEI. In nucleotides, the CDR3 is TGTGCCGGCGCCGGGACTAGTTACACAAACATTCAGTACTTC. Residues: CAGAGTSYTNIQYF.

The chain employs TRBV19 and TRBJ2-1; D gene uncertain. Germline V gene sequence: CDR1 LNHDA, CDR2 SQIVND (reference sequence). V shed 5 bases and J shed 1 base, with 9 bases lying between them. The CDR3 extends over 14 amino acids. The CDR3: CASSPDTSYNEQFF. The DNA of the CDR3 is TGTGCCAGTAGTCCTGATACTTCCTACAATGAGCAGTTCTTC.

This chain links TRBV10-3 with TRBJ1-2, with 7 bases matching TRBD1. Trimming cost V 1 base and J 8 bases; bases outside gene matches: 10. CDR1 is ENHRY, CDR2 SYGVKD, per germline. This CDR3 is built from 15 residues. The chain's CDR3 is CAISEFRQGEFGYTF. The CDR3 region has the DNA TGTGCCATCAGTGAGTTTCGACAGGGAGAATTCGGCTACACCTTC.